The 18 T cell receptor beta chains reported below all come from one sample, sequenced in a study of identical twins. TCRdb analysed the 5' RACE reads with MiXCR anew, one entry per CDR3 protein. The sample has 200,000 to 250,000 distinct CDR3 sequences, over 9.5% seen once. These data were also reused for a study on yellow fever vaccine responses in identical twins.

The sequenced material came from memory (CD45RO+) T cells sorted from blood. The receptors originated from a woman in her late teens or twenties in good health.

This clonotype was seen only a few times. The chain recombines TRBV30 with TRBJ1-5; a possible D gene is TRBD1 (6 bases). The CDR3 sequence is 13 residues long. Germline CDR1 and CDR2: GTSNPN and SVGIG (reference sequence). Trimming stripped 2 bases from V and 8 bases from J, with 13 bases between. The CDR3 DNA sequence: TGTGCCTGGAGTTTAACAGGGTCTAAGCCCCAGCATTTT. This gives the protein CAWSLTGSKPQHF. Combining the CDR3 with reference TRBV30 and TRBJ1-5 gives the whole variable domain SQTIHQWPATLVQPVGSPLSLECTVEGTSNPNLYWYRQAAGRGLQLLFYSVGIGQISSEVPQNLSASRPQDRQFILSSKKLLLSDSGFYLCAWSLTGSKPQHFGDGTRLSIL.

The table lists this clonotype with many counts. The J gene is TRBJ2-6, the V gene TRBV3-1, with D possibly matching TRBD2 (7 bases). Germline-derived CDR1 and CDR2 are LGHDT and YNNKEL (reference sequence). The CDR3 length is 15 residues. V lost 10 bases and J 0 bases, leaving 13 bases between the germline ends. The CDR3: CATARGGSGANVLTF. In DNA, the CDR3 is TGTGCCACCGCGAGGGGGGGCTCTGGGGCCAACGTCCTGACTTTC.

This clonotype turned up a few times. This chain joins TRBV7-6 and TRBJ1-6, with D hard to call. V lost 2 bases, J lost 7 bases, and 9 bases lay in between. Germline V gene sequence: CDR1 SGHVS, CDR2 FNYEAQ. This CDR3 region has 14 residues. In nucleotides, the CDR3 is TGTGCCAGCAGCTTAAGATCGGACAATTCACCCCTCCACTTT. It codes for CASSLRSDNSPLHF.

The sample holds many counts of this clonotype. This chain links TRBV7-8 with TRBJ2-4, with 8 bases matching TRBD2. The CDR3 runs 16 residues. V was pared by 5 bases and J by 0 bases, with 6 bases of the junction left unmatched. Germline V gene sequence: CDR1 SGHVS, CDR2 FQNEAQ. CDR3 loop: CASSPQRELAKNIQYF. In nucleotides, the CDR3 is TGTGCCAGCAGCCCCCAGCGGGAGTTAGCCAAAAACATTCAGTACTTC.

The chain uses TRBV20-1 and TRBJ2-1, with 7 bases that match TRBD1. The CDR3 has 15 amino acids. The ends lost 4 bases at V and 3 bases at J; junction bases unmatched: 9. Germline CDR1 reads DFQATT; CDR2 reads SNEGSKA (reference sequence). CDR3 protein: CSATPPGTDYNEQFF. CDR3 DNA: TGCAGTGCTACACCTCCCGGGACAGACTACAATGAGCAGTTCTTC.

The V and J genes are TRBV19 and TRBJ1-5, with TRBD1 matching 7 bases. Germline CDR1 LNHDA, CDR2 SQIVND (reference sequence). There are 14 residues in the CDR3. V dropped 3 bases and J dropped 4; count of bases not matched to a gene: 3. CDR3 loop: CASSMMGQNQPQHF. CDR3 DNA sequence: TGTGCCAGTAGTATGATGGGACAGAATCAGCCCCAGCATTTT.

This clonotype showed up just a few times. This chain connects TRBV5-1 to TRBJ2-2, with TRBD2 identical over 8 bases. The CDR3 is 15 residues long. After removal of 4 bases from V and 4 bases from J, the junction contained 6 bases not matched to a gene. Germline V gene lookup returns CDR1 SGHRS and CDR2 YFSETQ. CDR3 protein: CASSLDGLATGELFF. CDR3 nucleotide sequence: TGCGCCAGCAGCCTGGACGGACTAGCCACCGGGGAGCTGTTTTTT.

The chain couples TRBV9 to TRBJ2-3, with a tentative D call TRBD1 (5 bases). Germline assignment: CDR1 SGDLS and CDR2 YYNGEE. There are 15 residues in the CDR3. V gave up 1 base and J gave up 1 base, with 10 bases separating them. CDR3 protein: CASSVQGRGTDTQYF. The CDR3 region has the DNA TGTGCCAGCAGCGTACAGGGCAGGGGCACAGATACGCAGTATTTT.

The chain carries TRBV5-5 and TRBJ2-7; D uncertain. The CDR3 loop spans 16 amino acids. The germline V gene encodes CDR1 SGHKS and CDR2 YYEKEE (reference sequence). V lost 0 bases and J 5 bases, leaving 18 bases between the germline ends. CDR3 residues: CASSLGPSLGRDEQYF. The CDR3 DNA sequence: TGTGCCAGCAGCTTGGGTCCTTCGCTGGGAAGAGACGAGCAGTACTTC.

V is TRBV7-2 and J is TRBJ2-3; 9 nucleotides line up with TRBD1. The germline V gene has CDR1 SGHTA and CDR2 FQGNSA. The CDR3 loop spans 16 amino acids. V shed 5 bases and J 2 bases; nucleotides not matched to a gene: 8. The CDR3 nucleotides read TGTGCCAGCAGCGCCCCGGGACAGGGCTTCACAGATACGCAGTATTTT. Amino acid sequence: CASSAPGQGFTDTQYF.

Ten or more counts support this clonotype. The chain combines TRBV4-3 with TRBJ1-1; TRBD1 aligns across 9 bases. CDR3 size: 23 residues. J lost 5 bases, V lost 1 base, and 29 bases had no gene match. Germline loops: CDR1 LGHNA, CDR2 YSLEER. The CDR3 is CASSQALRTGVNSGGATVTEAFF. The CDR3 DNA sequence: TGCGCCAGCAGCCAAGCCTTGAGGACAGGGGTGAACAGCGGGGGTGCTACGGTTACTGAAGCTTTCTTT.

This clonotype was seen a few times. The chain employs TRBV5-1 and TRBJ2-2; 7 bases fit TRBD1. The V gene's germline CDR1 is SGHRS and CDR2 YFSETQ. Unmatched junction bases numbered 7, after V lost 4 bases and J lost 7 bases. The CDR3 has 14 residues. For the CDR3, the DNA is TGCGCCAGCAGCCTGTACAGGGGTAGCGGGGAGCTGTTTTTT. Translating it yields CASSLYRGSGELFF.

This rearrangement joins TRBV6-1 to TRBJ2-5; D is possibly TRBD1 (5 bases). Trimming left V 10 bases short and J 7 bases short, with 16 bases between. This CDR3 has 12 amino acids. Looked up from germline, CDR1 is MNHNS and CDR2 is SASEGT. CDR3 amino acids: CANGASGRTQYF. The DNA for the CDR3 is TGTGCCAATGGGGCTTCCGGGCGGACCCAGTACTTC.

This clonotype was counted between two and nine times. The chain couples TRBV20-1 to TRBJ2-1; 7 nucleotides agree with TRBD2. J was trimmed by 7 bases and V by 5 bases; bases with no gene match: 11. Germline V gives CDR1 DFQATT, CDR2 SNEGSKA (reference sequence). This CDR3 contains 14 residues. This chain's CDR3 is CSAPGLPSRNEQFF. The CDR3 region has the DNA TGCAGTGCTCCGGGACTACCCTCTAGGAATGAGCAGTTCTTC.

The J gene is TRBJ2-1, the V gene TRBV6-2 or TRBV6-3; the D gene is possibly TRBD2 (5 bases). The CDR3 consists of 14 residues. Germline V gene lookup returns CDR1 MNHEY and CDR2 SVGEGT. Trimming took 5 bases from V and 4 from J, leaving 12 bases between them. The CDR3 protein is CASSREERYNEQFF. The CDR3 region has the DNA TGTGCCAGCAGTCGAGAGGAGCGGTACAATGAGCAGTTCTTC.

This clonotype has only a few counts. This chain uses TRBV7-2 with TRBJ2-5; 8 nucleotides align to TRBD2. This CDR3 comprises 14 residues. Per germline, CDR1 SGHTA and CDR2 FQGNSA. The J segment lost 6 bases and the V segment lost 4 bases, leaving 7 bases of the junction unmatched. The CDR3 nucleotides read TGTGCCAGCAGCTCGGGAGGGCCCTCGAAGACCCAGTACTTC. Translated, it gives CASSSGGPSKTQYF.

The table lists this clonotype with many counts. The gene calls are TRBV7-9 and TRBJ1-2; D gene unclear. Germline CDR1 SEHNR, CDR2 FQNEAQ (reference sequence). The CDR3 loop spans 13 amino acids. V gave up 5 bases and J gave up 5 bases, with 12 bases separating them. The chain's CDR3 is CASSPKIGYGYTF. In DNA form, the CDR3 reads TGTGCCAGCAGCCCTAAGATCGGGTATGGCTACACCTTC.

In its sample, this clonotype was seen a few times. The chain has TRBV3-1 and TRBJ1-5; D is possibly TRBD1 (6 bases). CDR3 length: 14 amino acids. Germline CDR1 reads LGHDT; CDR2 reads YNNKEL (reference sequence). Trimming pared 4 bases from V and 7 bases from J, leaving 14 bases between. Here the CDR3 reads CASSPAGGRQPQHF. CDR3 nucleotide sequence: TGTGCCAGCAGCCCCGCGGGGGGCCGGCAGCCCCAGCATTTT. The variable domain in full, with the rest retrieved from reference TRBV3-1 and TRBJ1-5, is DTAVSQTPKYLVTQMGNDKSIKCEQNLGHDTMYWYKQDSKKFLKIMFSYNNKELIINETVPNRFSPKSPDKAHLNLHINSLELGDSAVYFCASSPAGGRQPQHFGDGTRLSIL.